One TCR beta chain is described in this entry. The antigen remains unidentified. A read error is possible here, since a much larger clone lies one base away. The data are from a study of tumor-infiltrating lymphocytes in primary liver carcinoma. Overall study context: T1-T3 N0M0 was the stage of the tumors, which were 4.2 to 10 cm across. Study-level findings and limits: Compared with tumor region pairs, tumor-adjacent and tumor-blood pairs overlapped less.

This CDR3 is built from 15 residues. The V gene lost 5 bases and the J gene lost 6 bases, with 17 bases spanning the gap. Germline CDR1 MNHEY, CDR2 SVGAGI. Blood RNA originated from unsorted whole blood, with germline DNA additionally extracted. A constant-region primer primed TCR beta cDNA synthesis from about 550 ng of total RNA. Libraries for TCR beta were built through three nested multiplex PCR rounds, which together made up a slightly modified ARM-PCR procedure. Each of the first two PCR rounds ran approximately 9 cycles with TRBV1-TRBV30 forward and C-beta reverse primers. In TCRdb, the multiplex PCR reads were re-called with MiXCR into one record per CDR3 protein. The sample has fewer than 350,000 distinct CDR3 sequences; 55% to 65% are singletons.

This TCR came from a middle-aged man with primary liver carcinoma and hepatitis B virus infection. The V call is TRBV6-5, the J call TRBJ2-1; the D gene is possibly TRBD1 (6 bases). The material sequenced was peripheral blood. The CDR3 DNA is TGTGCCAGCAGTCTCCGACAGGTCCCCTTCAATGAGCAGTTCTTC. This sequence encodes CASSLRQVPFNEQFF.